Following are 32 T cell receptor beta chains from one sample sequenced in a study of T cell repertoires in cytomegalovirus infection. Via MiXCR, TCRdb re-called the reads, giving one row per CDR3 protein. The sample holds about 830,000 distinct CDR3 sequences; 30% to 35% are singletons and the top ten take 9.5% to 15%. No antigen has been assigned to these receptors. Sequencing was performed on cultured CD8+ T cells from PBMCs, taken from culture after CMV antigen stimulation. Receptors were obtained from a human donor in good health (CMV status not recorded). Some clones in this sample may be carry-over from other donors' samples.

This chain links TRBV6-5 with TRBJ2-1; no firm D call. Germline V gives CDR1 MNHEY, CDR2 SVGAGI. V was trimmed by 4 bases and J by 5 bases, leaving 3 bases between them. The CDR3 has 11 residues. This chain's CDR3 is CASSWHNEQFF. Here the CDR3 DNA reads TGTGCCAGCAGTTGGCACAATGAGCAGTTCTTC.

The V call is TRBV7-9, the J call TRBJ2-1, with 8 bases identical to TRBD1. CDR1 is SEHNR, CDR2 FQNEAQ, per germline (reference sequence). V shed 7 bases, J shed 6 bases, and the junction held 11 bases outside the gene matches. The CDR3 extends over 15 amino acids. The CDR3 protein is CASIGQGPQGNEQFF. CDR3 nucleotides: TGTGCCAGCATCGGACAGGGCCCTCAGGGCAATGAGCAGTTCTTC.

Details on this clonotype: A much larger clone differs by one base, so this may be a read error. The CDR3 protein is CASSESLGRGQLQHF. In DNA, the CDR3 is TGTGCCAGCAGTGAAAGCTTGGGCAGGGGTCAGCTCCAGCATTTT. The chain employs TRBV6-1 and TRBJ1-5; a possible D gene is TRBD1 (6 bases). This CDR3 is built from 15 residues. Per the germline V gene, CDR1 is MNHNS and CDR2 is SASEGT.

This clonotype was seen many times. The chain has TRBV28 and TRBJ2-1; D remains unclear. V was trimmed by 3 bases and J by 8 bases, leaving 11 bases between them. This CDR3 is 13 amino acids long. From germline, CDR1 is MDHEN and CDR2 SYDVKM. CDR3 nucleotides: TGTGCCAGCAGTTTTTATCCGGGCCATGAGCAGTTCTTC. Translating gives CASSFYPGHEQFF.

The chain uses TRBV12-5 and TRBJ1-1, with 7 bases aligning to TRBD1. Per the germline V gene, CDR1 is LGHNT and CDR2 is FRNRAP. V shed 4 bases, J shed 4 bases, and the junction held 15 bases outside the gene matches. The CDR3 length is 17 residues. CDR3 DNA: TGTGCTAGTGGTTACGGACAGGAAAGACGGGGAGGCACTGAAGCTTTCTTT. This gives the protein CASGYGQERRGGTEAFF.

This clonotype has just a few counts. The rearrangement joins TRBV20-1 to TRBJ1-6; D not certain. This CDR3 is 16 amino acids long. Germline-derived CDR1 and CDR2 are DFQATT and SNEGSKA (reference sequence). Between the trimmed V and J ends, which lost 2 bases and 0 bases, there was a span of 11 bases. In DNA, the CDR3 is TGCAGTGCTAGAAAACAGTCTAGCTCCTATAATTCACCCCTCCACTTT. Protein: CSARKQSSSYNSPLHF.

This rearrangement joins TRBV12-3 or TRBV12-4 to TRBJ2-1; the D is unclear. CDR3 length equals 13 residues. Trimming stripped 4 bases from V and 4 bases from J, with 8 bases between. Here the CDR3 DNA reads TGTGCCAGCAGTTCCTTTTATTACAATGAGCAGTTCTTC. Translated: CASSSFYYNEQFF.

CDR3 amino acids: CASTIARYTEAFF. In DNA form, the CDR3 reads TGTGCCAGCACCATAGCCCGGTACACTGAAGCTTTCTTT. J is TRBJ1-1 and V is TRBV6-2 or TRBV6-3; D is unresolved. CDR3 length equals 13 residues. The V end lost 7 bases, the J end lost 3 bases, and 12 bases lay between the germline ends. Germline CDR1 MNHEY, CDR2 SVGEGT.

The rearrangement uses TRBV6-6 and TRBJ2-3; D is ambiguous. Germline values: CDR1 MNHNY, CDR2 SVGAGI (reference sequence). V gave up 2 bases and J gave up 2 bases, with 11 bases separating them. The CDR3 is 15 amino acids. As DNA, the CDR3 is TGTGCCAGCAGTTACGATAACTCAAACACAGATACGCAGTATTTT. Residues: CASSYDNSNTDTQYF.

The V gene is TRBV12-3 or TRBV12-4, the J gene TRBJ2-7; D is unresolved. The CDR3 has 12 residues. V shed 1 base and J shed 6 bases, with 7 bases lying between them. DNA for the CDR3: TGTGCCAGCAGTTTAGAACCCTCCGAGCAGTACTTC. It specifies CASSLEPSEQYF.

This clonotype was detected only once. The chain couples TRBV19 to TRBJ1-1, with D perhaps matching TRBD1 (6 bases). CDR1 LNHDA and CDR2 SQIVND come from the germline V gene (reference sequence). Trimming cost V 9 bases and J 6 bases, with 17 bases left between them. This CDR3 comprises 13 residues. CDR3 in amino acids: CASTGRELPEAFF. The DNA of the CDR3 is TGTGCCAGCACAGGGAGGGAACTCCCTGAAGCTTTCTTT.

The chain employs TRBV10-3 and TRBJ2-5; TRBD1 agrees at 10 bases. Germline V lookup: CDR1 ENHRY, CDR2 SYGVKD. The CDR3 extends over 17 amino acids. V shed 0 bases, J shed 3 bases, and the junction held 7 bases outside the gene matches. The chain's CDR3 is CAISESWRDRGKETQYF. CDR3 nucleotide sequence: TGTGCCATCAGTGAGTCGTGGCGGGACAGGGGAAAAGAGACCCAGTACTTC.

The V call is TRBV7-9, the J call TRBJ1-1, with D possibly being TRBD1 (5 bases). CDR3 size: 14 residues. Between the trimmed V and J ends, which lost 3 bases and 1 base, there was a span of 9 bases. Germline V lookup: CDR1 SEHNR, CDR2 FQNEAQ (reference sequence). The CDR3 protein is CASSFQGGNTEAFF. DNA of the CDR3: TGTGCCAGCAGCTTTCAGGGCGGGAACACTGAAGCTTTCTTT.

This clonotype was recorded a few times. The chain is built from TRBV12-3 or TRBV12-4 and TRBJ2-1, with 9 bases aligning to TRBD1. Trimming at V came to 6 bases and at J to 9 bases, leaving 15 bases not matched to a gene. This CDR3 is 16 amino acids long. CDR3 protein: CASRGHGQGLASEQFF. In DNA, the CDR3 is TGTGCCAGCAGAGGACATGGACAGGGGCTAGCGAGTGAGCAGTTCTTC.

The chain is built from TRBV13 and TRBJ1-2, with D uncertain. The V end lost 5 bases, the J end lost 8 bases, and 15 bases lay between the germline ends. This CDR3 contains 13 residues. CDR1 and CDR2 (germline): PRHDT, FYEKMQ (reference sequence). In DNA form, the CDR3 reads TGTGCCAGCAGCCCAAAAGAATACCCAGGCTACACCTTC. Translated, it gives CASSPKEYPGYTF.

Only a few counts were recorded for this clonotype. The chain couples TRBV7-2 to TRBJ1-3, with a weak D call TRBD1 (5 bases). Germline CDR1 SGHTA, CDR2 FQGNSA. The CDR3 totals 17 residues. V lost 4 bases and J 0 bases, leaving 16 bases between the germline ends. The CDR3 coding sequence is TGTGCCAGCAGCTCCTATGCCGGGGGATACTCTGGAAACACCATATATTTT. Amino acid sequence: CASSSYAGGYSGNTIYF. The variable domain in full, with the rest retrieved from reference TRBV7-2 and TRBJ1-3, is GAGVSQSPSNKVTEKGKDVELRCDPISGHTALYWYRQSLGQGLEFLIYFQGNSAPDKSGLPSDRFSAERTGGSVSTLTIQRTQQEDSAVYLCASSSYAGGYSGNTIYFGEGSWLTVV.

The chain is built from TRBV2 and TRBJ1-2; D ambiguous. The CDR3 is made up of 12 amino acids. From germline, CDR1 is SNHLY and CDR2 FYNNEI. Between the trimmed V and J ends, which lost 7 bases and 6 bases, there was a span of 12 bases. CDR3 sequence: CASTGRRDGYTF. In DNA, the CDR3 is TGTGCCAGCACTGGCAGGCGCGATGGCTACACCTTC. Variable domain in full (rest from reference TRBV2 and TRBJ1-2): EPEVTQTPSHQVTQMGQEVILRCVPISNHLYFYWYRQILGQKVEFLVSFYNNEISEKSEIFDDQFSVERPDGSNFTLKIRSTKLEDSAMYFCASTGRRDGYTFGSGTRLTVV.

This sequence joins TRBV27 and TRBJ1-6; 7 bases line up with TRBD1. CDR3 length: 12 amino acids. V gave up 11 bases and J gave up 12 bases; unmatched junction bases: 10. Germline V CDR1 and CDR2: MNHEY, SMNVEV (reference sequence). The CDR3 here is CAAGGGRRPLHF. CDR3 nucleotides: TGTGCCGCAGGAGGGGGCCGCCGACCCCTCCACTTT.

The chain has TRBV27 and TRBJ2-1, with a tentative D call TRBD1 (6 bases). Germline V lookup: CDR1 MNHEY, CDR2 SMNVEV (reference sequence). The CDR3 spans 15 residues. The V end was cut by 5 bases, the J end by 4 bases, with 15 bases between. CDR3 sequence reads: CASSLLQGVYNEQFF. As DNA, the CDR3 is TGTGCCAGCAGTCTATTACAGGGAGTTTACAATGAGCAGTTCTTC.

This clonotype was observed a few times. The gene calls are TRBV19 and TRBJ2-2; D is perhaps TRBD1 or TRBD2 (5 bases each). This CDR3 is built from 12 residues. V lost 7 bases to trimming and J lost 3 bases, with 6 bases between them. CDR1 is LNHDA and CDR2 is SQIVND in the germline V gene (reference sequence). The chain's CDR3 is CASMGDTGELFF. In DNA form, the CDR3 reads TGTGCCAGTATGGGGGACACCGGGGAGCTGTTTTTT.

V and J are TRBV2 and TRBJ2-1; D gene unclear. Germline CDR1 is SNHLY and CDR2 is FYNNEI. This CDR3 has 14 amino acids. V gave up 8 bases and J gave up 2 bases, with 13 bases separating them. The CDR3 sequence is CASWALYPYNEQFF. CDR3 nucleotides: TGTGCCAGCTGGGCACTTTACCCCTACAATGAGCAGTTCTTC.

The chain joins TRBV19 to TRBJ1-2, with TRBD1 as a possible D gene (5 bases). The germline V gene encodes CDR1 LNHDA and CDR2 SQIVND (reference sequence). The CDR3 is 11 residues long. With 7 bases removed from V and 8 bases from J, the gap between germline ends came to 11 bases. The CDR3 DNA follows: TGTGCCAGTACTGTGGGGCGAGGCTACACCTTC. Its translation is CASTVGRGYTF.

The chain employs TRBV7-8 and TRBJ1-1, with D maybe TRBD1 (6 bases). The CDR3 contains 17 residues. V was trimmed by 4 bases and J by 0 bases, leaving 18 bases between them. CDR1 and CDR2 (germline): SGHVS, FQNEAQ. The DNA of the CDR3 is TGTGCCAGCAGCTGGAAGCAGGGGCTCAGATTGAACACTGAAGCTTTCTTT. This translates into CASSWKQGLRLNTEAFF.

V is TRBV4-1 and J is TRBJ1-2; no clear D gene. The CDR3 loop spans 14 amino acids. Trimming left V 0 bases short and J 4 bases short, with 9 bases between. Per the germline V gene, CDR1 is MGHRA and CDR2 is YSYEKL. CDR3 coding DNA: TGCGCCAGCAGCCAAGATTCGCCCCGCTATGGCTACACCTTC. Translation gives CASSQDSPRYGYTF.

A remark on this clonotype: A much larger clone lies a single base off, so this may be a read error. This chain links TRBV6-2 or TRBV6-3 with TRBJ2-2; D unclear. The germline V gene encodes CDR1 MNHEY and CDR2 SVGEGT. Trimming stripped 2 bases from V and 3 bases from J, with 4 bases between. The CDR3 totals 13 residues. CDR3 in amino acids: CASSYADTGELFF. In DNA, the CDR3 is TGTGCCAGCAGTTACGCGGACACCGGGGAGCTGTTTTTT.

The genes are TRBV9 and TRBJ2-3; 7 bases are a match to TRBD2. After removal of 4 bases from V and 4 bases from J, the junction contained 9 bases not matched to a gene. This CDR3 comprises 15 residues. Germline V CDR1 and CDR2: SGDLS, YYNGEE. The CDR3 nucleotides are TGTGCCAGCAGCCCCAGCGGGGCCCGCCCAGATACGCAGTATTTT. Protein product: CASSPSGARPDTQYF.

This chain links TRBV9 with TRBJ2-5, with 7 positions matching TRBD1. Germline lookup yields CDR1 SGDLS and CDR2 YYNGEE. J lost 2 bases, V lost 1 base, and 5 bases had no gene match. The CDR3 totals 15 residues. The CDR3 protein is CASSVIGTVQETQYF. In nucleotides, the CDR3 is TGTGCCAGCAGCGTAATTGGGACAGTACAAGAGACCCAGTACTTC.

The sample holds a few counts of this clonotype. The chain links TRBV27 to TRBJ2-3; 9 nucleotides agree with TRBD2. The CDR3 length is 16 residues. Germline V gene lookup returns CDR1 MNHEY and CDR2 SMNVEV (reference sequence). With V trimmed by 5 bases and J by 0 bases, 6 bases remained unmatched. The CDR3 bases are TGTGCCAGCAGTCCTTCTAGCGGGATGAGCACAGATACGCAGTATTTT. The encoded protein is CASSPSSGMSTDTQYF.

The V and J genes are TRBV29-1 and TRBJ1-2, with D unresolved. Germline CDR1 SQVTM, CDR2 ANQGSEA. The CDR3 is made up of 11 amino acids. Trimming removed 3 bases at V and 8 bases at J, with 10 bases between. CDR3 in DNA: TGCAGCGTTGACACCTCTGGGGGCTACACCTTC. Amino acids: CSVDTSGGYTF. Together with reference TRBV29-1 and TRBJ1-2, the CDR3 gives the full variable domain: SAVISQKPSRDICQRGTSLTIQCQVDSQVTMMFWYRQQPGQSLTLIATANQGSEATYESGFVIDKFPISRPNLTFSTLTVSNMSPEDSSIYLCSVDTSGGYTFGSGTRLTVV.

This clonotype was seen just once. This rearrangement joins TRBV12-3 or TRBV12-4 to TRBJ1-5; weak D call: TRBD1 (5 bases). The CDR3 covers 12 residues. V lost 7 bases, J lost 7 bases, and 11 bases lay in between. CDR3 amino acids: CASTQGQQPQHF. The CDR3 nucleotides read TGTGCCAGCACTCAGGGTCAACAGCCCCAGCATTTT.

This clonotype turned up a few times. The chain combines TRBV27 with TRBJ2-1, with 13 bases that match TRBD2. CDR3 length equals 16 residues. CDR1 is MNHEY, CDR2 SMNVEV, per germline (reference sequence). The ends lost 5 bases at V and 6 bases at J; junction bases unmatched: 7. CDR3 amino acids: CASSLLTSGGPNEQFF. DNA of the CDR3: TGTGCCAGCAGTCTCCTGACTAGCGGGGGGCCCAATGAGCAGTTCTTC.

The V call is TRBV4-3, the J call TRBJ2-3; 9 positions agree with TRBD2. The V gene end was trimmed by 0 bases and the J gene end by 2 bases; junction bases not matched to a gene: 12. In germline, CDR1 is LGHNA, CDR2 YSLEER. This CDR3 contains 19 residues. The CDR3 sequence: CASSQDRGVLAGNTDTQYF. Here the CDR3 DNA reads TGCGCCAGCAGCCAAGACAGGGGGGTGCTAGCGGGGAACACAGATACGCAGTATTTT.